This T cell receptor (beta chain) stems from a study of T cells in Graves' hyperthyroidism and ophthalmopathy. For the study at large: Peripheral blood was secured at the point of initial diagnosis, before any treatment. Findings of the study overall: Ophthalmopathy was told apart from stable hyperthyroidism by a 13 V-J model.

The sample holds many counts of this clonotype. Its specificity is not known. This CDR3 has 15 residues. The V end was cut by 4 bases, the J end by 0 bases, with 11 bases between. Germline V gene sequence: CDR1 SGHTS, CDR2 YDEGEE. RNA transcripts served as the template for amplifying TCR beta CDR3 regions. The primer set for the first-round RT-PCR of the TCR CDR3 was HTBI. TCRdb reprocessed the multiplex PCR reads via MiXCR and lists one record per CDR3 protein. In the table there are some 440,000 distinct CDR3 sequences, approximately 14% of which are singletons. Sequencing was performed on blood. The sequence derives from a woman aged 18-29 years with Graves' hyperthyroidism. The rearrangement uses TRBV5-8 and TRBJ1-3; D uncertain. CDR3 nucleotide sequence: TGTGCCAGCAGCGGACGTGACGGCTCTGGAAACACCATATATTTT. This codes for CASSGRDGSGNTIYF.